This is a list of T cell receptor beta chains from one sample in a study of blood T cells in healthy people across ages. TCRdb reprocessed the 5' RACE reads with MiXCR, giving one entry per CDR3 protein. The table has around 650,000 distinct CDR3 sequences, about 30% seen once. Sequencing was carried out using blood. Every receptor here comes from an elderly woman in good health. Both conserved end residues are part of each CDR3. D genes are given only for firm matches. The size entry is marked missing in some rows and otherwise reads once, few, many or a size class.

.,TRBJ1-4,.,TRBV20-1,CSANPLRDATNEKLFF,TGCAGTGCAAACCCCCTCAGGGATGCAACTAATGAAAAACTGTTTTTT
.,TRBJ2-2,many,TRBV5-1,CASSLELDTGELFF,TGCGCCAGCAGCTTGGAGCTGGACACCGGGGAGCTGTTTTTT
.,TRBJ1-4,many,TRBV4-3,CASSQDGRLNEKLFF,TGCGCCAGCAGCCAAGACGGACGGCTTAATGAAAAACTGTTTTTT
.,TRBJ2-1,.,TRBV2,CASSVGQGRSEQFF,TGTGCCAGCAGTGTAGGGCAGGGGAGGAGTGAGCAGTTCTTC
.,TRBJ2-2,few,TRBV6-6,CASSPVALGELFF,TGTGCCAGCAGCCCTGTGGCCCTCGGGGAGCTGTTTTTT
TRBD2,TRBJ2-5,.,TRBV7-2,CASSFRGGKETQYF,TGTGCCAGCAGCTTCCGGGGGGGTAAAGAGACCCAGTACTTC
.,TRBJ2-1,.,TRBV5-6,CASSFPAIEERFF,TGCGCCAGCAGCTTTCCAGCGATCGAGGAGCGGTTCTTC
.,TRBJ1-1,once,TRBV3-1,CASSPREGLLNTEAFF,TGTGCCAGCAGCCCTAGAGAGGGACTTTTGAACACTGAAGCTTTCTTT
.,TRBJ2-5,.,TRBV20-1,CSGTRQQETQYF,TGCAGTGGGACCAGACAGCAAGAGACCCAGTACTTC
.,TRBJ2-1,.,TRBV7-9,CASSYGPTYNEQFF,TGTGCCAGCAGCTACGGGCCAACATACAATGAGCAGTTCTTC
.,TRBJ1-1,.,TRBV4-3,CASSQGSGSGMNTEAFF,TGCGCCAGCAGCCAAGGGAGCGGGAGTGGGATGAACACTGAAGCTTTCTTT
.,TRBJ2-3,many,TRBV20-1,CSARAEKSTDTQYF,TGCAGTGCTAGGGCCGAGAAGAGCACAGATACGCAGTATTTT
TRBD1,TRBJ2-1,many,TRBV9,CASSVATGAAQHYNEQFF,TGTGCCAGCAGCGTAGCTACAGGGGCCGCCCAACATTACAATGAGCAGTTCTTC
TRBD2,TRBJ2-7,.,TRBV20-1,CSARDVQRGASEYF,TGCAGTGCTAGAGATGTCCAGCGGGGGGCCTCCGAGTACTTC
.,TRBJ2-5,.,TRBV6-2/TRBV6-3,CASKEGGTQYF,TGTGCCAGCAAGGAGGGTGGGACCCAGTACTTC
.,TRBJ2-5,many,TRBV28,CASSPPGTLETQYF,TGTGCCAGCAGTCCTCCCGGGACCCTAGAGACCCAGTACTTC
TRBD1,TRBJ2-7,few,TRBV11-2,CASSLIAGGSRDEQYF,TGTGCCAGCAGCTTAATAGCAGGGGGCTCACGGGACGAGCAGTACTTC
TRBD1,TRBJ1-4,.,TRBV28,CASDPGTVNEKLFF,TGTGCCAGCGACCCGGGGACAGTTAATGAAAAACTGTTTTTT
.,TRBJ2-6,.,TRBV3-1,CASSQRAVSGANVLTF,TGTGCCAGCAGCCAACGGGCGGTCTCTGGGGCCAACGTCCTGACTTTC
.,TRBJ2-1,many,TRBV5-1,CASSPSQGLTNEQFF,TGCGCCAGCAGCCCGAGCCAGGGGTTAACGAATGAGCAGTTCTTC
.,TRBJ1-5,many,TRBV6-2/TRBV6-3,CASSPLFLRGLNQPQHF,TGTGCCAGCAGTCCCCTTTTCCTCCGGGGGCTTAATCAGCCCCAGCATTTT
.,TRBJ2-5,.,TRBV7-9,CASSYGDRGEETQYF,TGTGCCAGCAGCTACGGAGACCGGGGAGAAGAGACCCAGTACTTC
TRBD1,TRBJ1-2,many,TRBV4-2,CASSHSFDGQDNGYTF,TGTGCCAGCAGCCACTCGTTTGATGGACAGGACAATGGCTACACCTTC
.,TRBJ2-7,many,TRBV9,CASSVGGLRGWSYEQYF,TGTGCCAGCAGCGTAGGCGGATTGAGGGGTTGGTCCTACGAGCAGTACTTC
TRBD1,TRBJ1-2,.,TRBV24-1,CATSYPIGQGARYGYTF,TGTGCCACCAGTTACCCTATAGGACAGGGGGCGCGGTATGGCTACACCTTC
TRBD1,TRBJ1-2,many,TRBV7-2,CASSHRTGNGYTF,TGTGCCAGCAGCCACCGGACAGGGAATGGCTACACCTTC
.,TRBJ1-5,.,TRBV10-3,CAISISRDSNQPQHF,TGTGCCATCAGTATTTCCCGGGACAGCAATCAGCCCCAGCATTTT
.,TRBJ1-5,.,TRBV28,CASSFRGRGNQPQHF,TGTGCCAGCAGTTTCAGGGGTCGCGGCAATCAGCCCCAGCATTTT
.,TRBJ1-1,many,TRBV5-1,CASSKDGTNTEAFF,TGCGCCAGCAGCAAGGACGGAACGAACACTGAAGCTTTCTTT
TRBD1,TRBJ1-5,few,TRBV6-1,CASSELTGSQPQHF,TGTGCCAGCAGTGAATTGACAGGGAGTCAGCCCCAGCATTTT
TRBD1,TRBJ2-3,many,TRBV7-9,CASSWDRDSDTQYF,TGTGCCAGCAGCTGGGACAGGGACTCAGATACGCAGTATTTT
TRBD1,TRBJ1-2,.,TRBV6-5,CASSVGTGGTNGYTF,TGTGCCAGCAGCGTTGGGACAGGGGGCACGAATGGCTACACCTTC
.,TRBJ2-2,few,TRBV7-9,CANSGGTNTGELFF,TGTGCCAACTCGGGGGGCACAAACACCGGGGAGCTGTTTTTT
.,TRBJ1-2,few,TRBV20-1,CSAPSANYGYTF,TGCAGTGCCCCGAGCGCTAACTATGGCTACACCTTC
TRBD1,TRBJ2-3,many,TRBV29-1,CSVQGADTQYF,TGCAGCGTCCAGGGGGCAGATACGCAGTATTTT
TRBD1,TRBJ2-5,many,TRBV5-6,CASSPHPGQGAGETQYF,TGTGCCAGCAGCCCACATCCGGGACAGGGGGCTGGGGAGACCCAGTACTTC
.,TRBJ1-6,few,TRBV6-5,CASSRRTVNSPLHF,TGTGCCAGCAGCCGGCGGACAGTCAATTCACCCCTCCACTTT
TRBD1,TRBJ2-7,many,TRBV7-8,CASSSPGQPQYEQYF,TGTGCCAGCAGCTCCCCGGGACAGCCCCAGTACGAGCAGTACTTC
.,TRBJ2-1,.,TRBV6-1,CASRAGLSSNEQFF,TGTGCCAGCAGGGCGGGACTCTCTTCTAATGAGCAGTTCTTC
.,TRBJ2-7,.,TRBV7-8,CASSLVGGISYEQYF,TGTGCCAGCAGCTTAGTAGGCGGCATCTCCTACGAGCAGTACTTC
TRBD1,TRBJ2-7,many,TRBV7-9,CASSPPGTGTNYEQYF,TGTGCCAGCAGCCCTCCGGGGACAGGGACAAACTACGAGCAGTACTTC
TRBD1,TRBJ1-6,many,TRBV7-9,CASSYHELGGAGSPLHF,TGTGCCAGCAGCTATCATGAATTAGGGGGCGCAGGTTCACCCCTCCACTTT
.,TRBJ2-7,.,TRBV7-2,CASSLEGASVYEQYF,TGTGCCAGCAGCTTAGAAGGGGCTAGCGTCTACGAGCAGTACTTC
.,TRBJ1-6,.,TRBV9,CTSSVGRGGNSPLHF,TGTACCAGCAGCGTAGGAAGGGGGGGGAATTCACCCCTCCACTTT
.,TRBJ2-7,.,TRBV5-1,CASSLDSSYGSYEQYF,TGCGCCAGCAGCTTGGATAGCAGTTACGGCTCCTACGAGCAGTACTTC
.,TRBJ2-7,.,TRBV28,CASSSLVWAQYF,TGTGCCAGCAGTTCCCTGGTTTGGGCCCAGTACTTC
.,TRBJ2-7,.,TRBV7-9,CASSGSTLYEQYF,TGTGCCAGCAGCGGTAGCACTCTCTACGAGCAGTACTTC
.,TRBJ2-7,few,TRBV7-2,CASSPSQFWEQYF,TGTGCCAGCAGCCCCTCCCAGTTCTGGGAGCAGTACTTC
.,TRBJ1-2,.,TRBV14,CVSSQEVRFGTRRGYTF,TGTGTCAGCAGCCAAGAGGTCCGGTTCGGGACCCGACGGGGCTACACCTTC
TRBD2,TRBJ2-2,.,TRBV7-2,CASSRTSANTGELFF,TGTGCCAGCAGCCGGACTAGCGCGAACACCGGGGAGCTGTTTTTT
TRBD1,TRBJ2-3,many,TRBV12-3/TRBV12-4,CASTPRTGTDTQYF,TGTGCCAGCACCCCCCGGACAGGTACCGATACGCAGTATTTT
TRBD1,TRBJ2-3,many,TRBV7-2,CASSLTRDSIRYF,TGTGCCAGCAGCCTGACCCGGGACAGCATCCGGTATTTT
TRBD1,TRBJ1-2,.,TRBV2,CASTRDRDYGYTF,TGTGCCAGCACCCGGGACAGGGACTATGGCTACACCTTC
.,TRBJ1-2,many,TRBV2,CASSEVRLDFYGYTF,TGTGCCAGCAGTGAAGTCAGGCTCGACTTCTATGGCTACACCTTC
TRBD2,TRBJ2-3,many,TRBV9,CASSEDSGGTTDTQYF,TGTGCCAGCAGCGAAGATAGCGGGGGGACCACAGATACGCAGTATTTT
TRBD1,TRBJ2-7,many,TRBV15,CATSLDRGREQYF,TGTGCCACCAGTCTGGACAGGGGGCGCGAGCAGTACTTC
TRBD1,TRBJ2-7,.,TRBV7-9,CVSSLDRGYEQYF,TGTGTCAGCAGCTTAGACAGGGGTTACGAGCAGTACTTC
.,TRBJ1-2,.,TRBV7-9,CAGGAGNYGYTF,TGTGCCGGGGGGGCCGGTAACTATGGCTACACCTTC
TRBD1,TRBJ2-4,.,TRBV27,CASSPARDRGLERF,TGTGCCAGCAGCCCGGCTCGGGACAGGGGCCTAGAGCGCTTC
TRBD2,TRBJ2-3,.,TRBV3-1,CASSRRGVSGGFADTQYF,TGTGCCAGCAGCCGCCGTGGAGTGAGCGGGGGCTTCGCAGATACGCAGTATTTT